These 3 T cell receptor beta chains originate from one sample sequenced in a study of PD-1 blockade in classical Hodgkin lymphoma. Produced via immunoSEQ multiplex PCR; TCRdb's table is partial and in-frame only. This table has tens of thousands of clones, roughly 94% appearing once. Time point specified: newly diagnosed, previously untreated cHL patient sample. The sequenced sample consisted of peripheral blood mononuclear cells (PBMCs). The receptors were sampled from a human donor with classical Hodgkin lymphoma.

The genes are TRBV19 and TRBJ2-2; D unclear. The germline CDR1 and CDR2 sequences are LNHDA and SQIVND (reference sequence). The CDR3 totals 11 residues. V was shortened by 6 bases and J by 2 bases, with 1 base between the two germline ends. CDR3 DNA sequence: TGTGCCAGTAGCAACACCGGGGAGCTGTTTTTT. It codes for CASSNTGELFF. The full variable domain, rest sourced from reference TRBV19 and TRBJ2-2, is DGGITQSPKYLFRKEGQNVTLSCEQNLNHDAMYWYRQDPGQGLRLIYYSQIVNDFQKGDIAEGYSVSREKKESFPLTVTSAQKNPTAFYLCASSNTGELFFGEGSRLTVL.

The rearrangement joins TRBV4-1 to TRBJ2-7; 8 bases map to TRBD2. CDR1 MGHRA and CDR2 YSYEKL come from the germline V gene. The junction had 10 bases not matched to a gene; V was cut back by 4 bases and J by 2 bases. The CDR3 has 16 amino acids. The CDR3: CASSLLRGRGAYEQYF. The DNA of the CDR3 is TGCGCCAGCAGCCTTCTCCGGGGGCGGGGGGCCTACGAGCAGTACTTC.

The gene calls are TRBV10-1 and TRBJ2-7, with D perhaps TRBD1 or TRBD2 (6 bases each). The CDR3 spans 15 residues. The V end lost 3 bases, the J end lost 7 bases, and 19 bases lay between the germline ends. Germline V gene sequence: CDR1 WNHNN, CDR2 SYGVQD (reference sequence). In DNA form, the CDR3 reads TGCGCCAGCAGTGACTACCGTTCCATAGGGGGGGAGCAGTACTTC. Protein product: CASSDYRSIGGEQYF.